One and the same sample provided the 19 T cell receptor beta chains below, sequenced in a study of blood T cell repertoires in COVID-19. Produced via immunoSEQ multiplex PCR; TCRdb's table is partial and in-frame only. The table has about 200,000 clones, approximately 91% seen once; the top ten hold about 1.7%. Sequences were obtained from peripheral blood. The origin of the receptors is a man between 18 and 35 years old with active or convalescent COVID-19.

This chain joins TRBV7-6 and TRBJ1-4, with 8 bases aligning to TRBD1. This CDR3 is 17 amino acids long. Unmatched junction bases numbered 6, after V lost 1 base and J lost 2 bases. The germline gives CDR1 SGHVS, CDR2 FNYEAQ. CDR3 residues: CASSLGGRGRTNEKLFF. The CDR3 DNA is TGTGCCAGCAGCTTAGGTGGCAGGGGGCGCACTAATGAAAAACTGTTTTTT.

The chain links TRBV18 to TRBJ1-3; D call uncertain. CDR3 length equals 15 residues. Germline CDR1 and CDR2: KGHSH and LQKENI. Trimming shortened V by 4 bases and J by 0 bases, and 10 bases separated the two germline ends. CDR3 in amino acids: CASSLASGSGNTIYF. The CDR3 nucleotides read TGTGCCAGCTCACTAGCTAGCGGCTCTGGAAACACCATATATTTT. The variable domain in full, with the rest retrieved from reference TRBV18 and TRBJ1-3, is NAGVMQNPRHLVRRRGQEARLRCSPMKGHSHVYWYRQLPEEGLKFMVYLQKENIIDESGMPKERFSAEFPKEGPSILRIQQVVRGDSAAYFCASSLASGSGNTIYFGEGSWLTVV.

In its sample, this clone was seen a few times. The chain joins TRBV5-5 to TRBJ1-1; a possible D gene is TRBD1 (5 bases). Germline CDR1 and CDR2: SGHKS and YYEKEE (reference sequence). V was cut by 9 bases and J by 3 bases, with 18 bases left in between. The CDR3 has 14 amino acids. CDR3: CATKEAGGDTEAFF. CDR3 coding DNA: TGTGCCACAAAGGAGGCGGGAGGGGACACTGAAGCTTTCTTT.

The chain is built from TRBV27 and TRBJ1-2, with D perhaps TRBD1 (5 bases). This CDR3 region has 14 residues. Looked up from germline, CDR1 is MNHEY and CDR2 is SMNVEV (reference sequence). Trimming took 4 bases from V and 2 from J, leaving 11 bases between them. CDR3 loop: CASSSYTGNYGYTF. The CDR3 nucleotides are TGTGCCAGCAGTTCCTACACAGGAAACTATGGCTACACCTTC.

The chain is built from TRBV10-3 and TRBJ2-5; D unclear. CDR1 and CDR2 (germline): ENHRY, SYGVKD. The length of the CDR3 is 12 residues. Trimming pared 8 bases from V and 4 bases from J, leaving 11 bases between. CDR3 DNA sequence: TGTGCCATCGAAGACAATGGAGAGACCCAGTACTTC. It yields the protein CAIEDNGETQYF.

Here the CDR3 DNA reads TGTGCCAGCAGTAATCAGGGTGAAGCTTTCTTT. This sequence encodes CASSNQGEAFF. The V call is TRBV6-4, the J call TRBJ1-1; D is possibly TRBD1 (5 bases). The length of the CDR3 is 11 residues. Germline CDR1 MRHNA, CDR2 SNTAGT. V dropped 5 bases and J dropped 7 bases, with 8 bases sitting between them.

This chain uses TRBV3-1 (or the pseudogene TRBV3-2) with TRBJ1-6, with D perhaps TRBD1 (5 bases). Trimming removed 2 bases at V and 0 bases at J, with 8 bases between. Looked up from germline, CDR1 is LGHDT and CDR2 is YNNKEL (reference sequence). CDR3 length equals 16 residues. Written as DNA, the CDR3 is TGTGCCAGCAGCCAAAGACAGTTCTCCTATAATTCACCCCTCCACTTT. It codes for CASSQRQFSYNSPLHF.

The gene calls are TRBV9 and TRBJ2-5; D remains ambiguous. Per germline, CDR1 SGDLS and CDR2 YYNGEE. There are 14 residues in the CDR3. Trimming took off 0 bases at V and 2 bases at J, with 8 bases between the two ends. CDR3 bases: TGTGCCAGCAGCGTAGCTGAGCAACAAGAGACCCAGTACTTC. As protein: CASSVAEQQETQYF.

This clone was seen once. The genes are TRBV2 and TRBJ2-1; 12 bases map to TRBD1. V shed 6 bases and J 2 bases; nucleotides not matched to a gene: 8. The germline gives CDR1 SNHLY, CDR2 FYNNEI. The CDR3 contains 17 residues. This CDR3 reads CASSRDRGRGTYNEQFF. The DNA of the CDR3 is TGTGCCAGCAGCCGGGACAGGGGGCGCGGTACCTACAATGAGCAGTTCTTC.

This chain joins TRBV5-4 and TRBJ1-6; possible D gene TRBD1, 5 bases. This CDR3 spans 16 amino acids. The V gene's germline CDR1 is SGHNT and CDR2 YYREEE (reference sequence). Trimming shortened V by 0 bases and J by 10 bases, and 17 bases separated the two germline ends. The CDR3 nucleotides are TGTGCCAGCAGCTTGGCCGGGGGGGGAAGCGGCTCACCCCTCCACTTT. Translation gives CASSLAGGGSGSPLHF. Looking up the rest from reference TRBV5-4 and TRBJ1-6 gives the full variable domain: ETGVTQSPTHLIKTRGQQVTLRCSSQSGHNTVSWYQQALGQGPQFIFQYYREEENGRGNFPPRFSGLQFPNYSSELNVNALELDDSALYLCASSLAGGGSGSPLHFGNGTRLTVT.

This clone was seen once. This sequence joins TRBV24-1 and TRBJ2-1; 7 nucleotides line up with TRBD2. Unmatched junction bases numbered 7, after V lost 9 bases and J lost 0 bases. In germline, CDR1 is KGHDR, CDR2 SFDVKD. CDR3 length: 15 residues. The CDR3 spells CATGQGGSSYNEQFF. The DNA for the CDR3 is TGTGCCACCGGGCAGGGAGGGAGCTCCTACAATGAGCAGTTCTTC.

J is TRBJ2-1 and V is TRBV7-8, with unresolved D. V was clipped by 4 bases and J by 0 bases, with 13 bases between them. Germline values: CDR1 SGHVS, CDR2 FQNEAQ. The CDR3 sequence is 16 residues long. This CDR3 is CASSSKSTSSYNEQFF. Written as DNA, the CDR3 is TGTGCCAGCAGCTCAAAATCCACGAGCTCCTACAATGAGCAGTTCTTC.

The V call is TRBV5-6, the J call TRBJ2-3, with 7 bases fitting TRBD2. The V gene's germline CDR1 is SGHDT and CDR2 YYEEEE. Trimming removed 3 bases from V and 9 bases from J; junction bases left unmatched: 4. This CDR3 has 12 residues. Here the CDR3 DNA reads TGTGCCAGCAGCTACAAGCGGGGCACGCAGTATTTT. The encoded protein is CASSYKRGTQYF. The full variable domain, in which reference TRBV5-6 and TRBJ2-3 provide the parts outside the CDR3, is DAGVTQSPTHLIKTRGQQVTLRCSPKSGHDTVSWYQQALGQGPQFIFQYYEEEERQRGNFPDRFSGHQFPNYSSELNVNALLLGDSALYLCASSYKRGTQYFGPGTRLTVL.

The chain couples TRBV19 to TRBJ1-2; no reliable D call. The V gene lost 4 bases and the J gene lost 2 bases, with 8 bases spanning the gap. The CDR3 is made up of 13 amino acids. Germline V gene sequence: CDR1 LNHDA, CDR2 SQIVND (reference sequence). CDR3 sequence: CASSKVGNYGYTF. The CDR3 DNA reads as TGTGCCAGTAGTAAAGTCGGGAACTATGGCTACACCTTC.

The chain uses TRBV7-8 and TRBJ2-6, with 7 bases aligning to TRBD1. This CDR3 spans 17 amino acids. V shed 6 bases and J 4 bases; nucleotides not matched to a gene: 12. Looked up from germline, CDR1 is SGHVS and CDR2 is FQNEAQ. CDR3 bases: TGTGCCAGCAGTTACGCGACAGGGATGGCCGGGGCCAACGTCCTGACTTTC. Amino acid sequence: CASSYATGMAGANVLTF.

The rearrangement uses TRBV19 and TRBJ1-2, with 8 bases that match TRBD1. Germline V gene sequence: CDR1 LNHDA, CDR2 SQIVND (reference sequence). Trimming cost V 5 bases and J 8 bases; bases outside gene matches: 13. The CDR3 spans 15 residues. CDR3 sequence (DNA): TGTGCCAGTAGTGCCCCCGGGACAGGAGTTTTAGGCTACACCTTC. It encodes CASSAPGTGVLGYTF.

The rearrangement links TRBV4-2 to TRBJ1-1; no firm D call. This CDR3 spans 14 amino acids. The germline CDR1 and CDR2 sequences are LGHNA and YNFKEQ. Between the trimmed V and J ends, which lost 0 bases and 4 bases, there was a span of 9 bases. The CDR3 coding sequence is TGTGCCAGCAGCCAAGATCTCGGGAGCACTGAAGCTTTCTTT. It encodes CASSQDLGSTEAFF.

The chain couples TRBV27 to TRBJ1-5; D is perhaps TRBD1 (6 bases). Germline V gene sequence: CDR1 MNHEY, CDR2 SMNVEV (reference sequence). The germline V and J ends were trimmed by 5 bases and 1 base, with 15 bases remaining between them. The CDR3 contains 16 residues. The CDR3 loop reads CASSPRTGYSNQPQHF. CDR3 DNA sequence: TGTGCCAGCAGTCCCCGTACAGGGTACAGCAATCAGCCCCAGCATTTT.

CDR3 residues: CASSIPGQIYEQYF. CDR3 DNA sequence: TGTGCCAGTAGTATCCCGGGACAGATCTACGAGCAGTACTTC. The chain joins TRBV19 to TRBJ2-7, with 7 bases identical to TRBD1. Germline loops: CDR1 LNHDA, CDR2 SQIVND (reference sequence). Unmatched junction bases numbered 5, after V lost 3 bases and J lost 3 bases. CDR3 size: 14 residues.